This TCR beta chain was obtained from a study of T cells of healthy individuals. In TCRdb, the 5' RACE reads were re-called with MiXCR into one record per CDR3 protein. The data contain about 96,000 distinct CDR3 sequences, 15% to 20% of them singletons. V shed 1 base and J 0 bases; nucleotides not matched to a gene: 4. The CDR3 sequence is 17 residues long. Germline V gene data show CDR1 as SGHTA and CDR2 as FQGNSA. The TCR comes from a human donor in good health. The chain recombines TRBV7-2 with TRBJ1-5; TRBD1 aligns across 9 bases. The CDR3 sequence: CASSLVGTGYSNQPQHF. The CDR3 DNA follows: TGTGCCAGCAGCTTAGTCGGGACAGGGTATAGCAATCAGCCCCAGCATTTT. Supplemented by reference TRBV7-2 and TRBJ1-5, the full variable domain reads GAGVSQSPSNKVTEKGKDVELRCDPISGHTALYWYRQSLGQGLEFLIYFQGNSAPDKSGLPSDRFSAERTGGSVSTLTIQRTQQEDSAVYLCASSLVGTGYSNQPQHFGDGTRLSIL.